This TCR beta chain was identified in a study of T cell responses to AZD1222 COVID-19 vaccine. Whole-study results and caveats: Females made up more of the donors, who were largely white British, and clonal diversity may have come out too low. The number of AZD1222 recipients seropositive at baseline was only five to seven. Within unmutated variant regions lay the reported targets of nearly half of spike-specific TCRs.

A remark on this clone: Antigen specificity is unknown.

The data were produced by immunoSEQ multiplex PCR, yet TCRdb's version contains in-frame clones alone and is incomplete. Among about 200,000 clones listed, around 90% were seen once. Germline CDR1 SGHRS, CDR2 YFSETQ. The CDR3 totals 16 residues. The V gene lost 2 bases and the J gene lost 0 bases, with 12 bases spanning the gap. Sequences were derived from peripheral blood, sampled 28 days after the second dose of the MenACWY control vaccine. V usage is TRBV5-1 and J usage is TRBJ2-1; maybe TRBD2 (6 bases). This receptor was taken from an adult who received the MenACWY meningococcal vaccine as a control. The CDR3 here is CASSFVAGGSYNEQFF. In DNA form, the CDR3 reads TGCGCCAGCAGCTTCGTTGCCGGGGGCTCCTACAATGAGCAGTTCTTC.